The next 24 T cell receptor beta chains were all read from a single sample in a study of T cells in Graves' hyperthyroidism and ophthalmopathy. RNA transcripts were the template for amplifying TCR beta CDR3 regions. First-round RT-PCR with HTBI primers amplified the TCR CDR3 region. TCRdb fed the multiplex PCR reads into MiXCR, producing one record per CDR3 protein. This sample has approximately 530,000 distinct CDR3 sequences, with less than 20% found just once. Material for sequencing was blood. These receptors all come from a man aged 35 to 55 with Graves' ophthalmopathy.

This clonotype was observed many times. The rearrangement uses TRBV7-2 and TRBJ2-3; the match to TRBD2 covers 11 bases. The CDR3 contains 16 residues. Germline CDR1 reads SGHTA; CDR2 reads FQGNSA. The V and J ends lost 3 bases and 7 bases, in that order; junction bases with no gene match: 9. The CDR3 bases are TGTGCCAGCAGCTTGATGGGACTAGCGGCTCCTTATACGCAGTATTTT. This translates into CASSLMGLAAPYTQYF.

This clonotype was detected a few times. The chain carries TRBV7-9 and TRBJ2-7; 9 nucleotides match TRBD1. The ends lost 0 bases at V and 3 bases at J; junction bases unmatched: 3. CDR1 SEHNR and CDR2 FQNEAQ come from the germline V gene (reference sequence). CDR3 length: 15 amino acids. The CDR3 loop reads CASSLAGTGHYEQYF. For the CDR3, the DNA is TGTGCCAGCAGCTTAGCCGGGACAGGGCACTACGAGCAGTACTTC.

This clonotype has only a few counts. The V and J genes are TRBV20-1 and TRBJ2-5; TRBD2 might be the D (7 bases). Germline CDR1 reads DFQATT; CDR2 reads SNEGSKA (reference sequence). The CDR3 sequence is 14 residues long. V was trimmed by 5 bases and J by 4 bases, leaving 17 bases between them. CDR3 sequence reads: CSAGTPWEGETQYF. DNA for the CDR3: TGCAGTGCTGGGACACCTTGGGAGGGAGAGACCCAGTACTTC.

This clonotype was seen a few times. The chain links TRBV7-3 to TRBJ2-7, with D maybe TRBD1 (6 bases). V was cut by 0 bases and J by 5 bases, with 8 bases left in between. This CDR3 has 13 residues. CDR1 and CDR2 from the germline V gene are SGHTA and FQGTGA. CDR3 nucleotide sequence: TGTGCCAGCAGCTTAACCAGGGGTGACGAGCAGTACTTC. It translates to CASSLTRGDEQYF. The full variable domain, its missing parts supplied by reference TRBV7-3 and TRBJ2-7, is GAGVSQTPSNKVTEKGKYVELRCDPISGHTALYWYRQSLGQGPEFLIYFQGTGAADDSGLPNDRFFAVRPEGSVSTLKIQRTERGDSAVYLCASSLTRGDEQYFGPGTRLTVT.

This chain links TRBV14 with TRBJ2-7; D is perhaps TRBD1 or TRBD2 (5 bases each). Germline CDR1 is SGHDN and CDR2 is FVKESK. Trimming took off 4 bases at V and 2 bases at J, with 15 bases between the two ends. This CDR3 is built from 15 residues. The CDR3 DNA is TGTGCCAGCAGCCGGGAGACAGCGGTCCCCTACGAGCAGTACTTC. Translation gives CASSRETAVPYEQYF.

This clonotype appeared many times. The chain has TRBV30 and TRBJ1-5; the D gene is possibly TRBD1 (5 bases). V dropped 7 bases and J dropped 0 bases, with 10 bases sitting between them. Germline CDR1 GTSNPN, CDR2 SVGIG (reference sequence). CDR3 size: 13 residues. In DNA form, the CDR3 reads TGTGCCTACGACAGCCATAGCAATCAGCCCCAGCATTTT. Its protein is CAYDSHSNQPQHF.

V usage is TRBV4-1 and J usage is TRBJ2-1, with 7 bases that match TRBD2. The DNA matches TRBJ2-7 better at its end, which makes the J call doubtful. There are 14 residues in the CDR3. CDR1 is MGHRA and CDR2 is YSYEKL in the germline V gene. The CDR3 DNA is TGCGCCAGCAGCCAGCGGGAGTCGAGAAATGAGCAGTACTTC. Translated: CASSQRESRNEQYF.

The rearrangement joins TRBV5-1 to TRBJ2-2; D is unclear. The CDR3 runs to 14 residues. Germline loops: CDR1 SGHRS, CDR2 YFSETQ. The V end lost 2 bases, the J end lost 2 bases, and 7 bases lay between the germline ends. For the CDR3, the DNA is TGCGCCAGCAGCTTTCAGTCAAACACCGGGGAGCTGTTTTTT. Translation gives CASSFQSNTGELFF. The complete variable domain, with remaining parts taken from reference TRBV5-1 and TRBJ2-2, reads KAGVTQTPRYLIKTRGQQVTLSCSPISGHRSVSWYQQTPGQGLQFLFEYFSETQRNKGNFPGRFSGRQFSNSRSEMNVSTLELGDSALYLCASSFQSNTGELFFGEGSRLTVL.

This clonotype was seen repeatedly, ten times or more. This chain links TRBV7-9 with TRBJ2-3, with 11 nucleotides matching TRBD2. Germline V CDR1 and CDR2: SEHNR, FQNEAQ (reference sequence). The CDR3 runs 16 residues. Germline trimming cut 3 bases from V and 5 bases from J; bases unmatched to any gene: 7. The CDR3 coding sequence is TGTGCCAGCAGCTTTGGCCTAGCGGGAGGTGAAGATACGCAGTATTTT. This sequence encodes CASSFGLAGGEDTQYF.

The rearrangement links TRBV20-1 to TRBJ1-1; D gene ambiguous. V was shortened by 6 bases and J by 1 base, with 15 bases between the two germline ends. In germline, CDR1 is DFQATT, CDR2 SNEGSKA (reference sequence). This CDR3 has 14 residues. The CDR3 DNA is TGCAGTGCAATCCCGAGGAGCAAGAACACTGAAGCTTTCTTT. Amino acid sequence: CSAIPRSKNTEAFF.

The rearrangement uses TRBV6-1 and TRBJ2-7; D is possibly TRBD1 (6 bases). From germline, CDR1 is MNHNS and CDR2 SASEGT. The ends were cut back, 5 bases at V and 0 bases at J, with 20 bases in the middle. This CDR3 is built from 17 residues. The DNA for the CDR3 is TGTGCCAGCAGTACGTTGGGACACCGGGCCCCCTCCTACGAGCAGTACTTC. Protein: CASSTLGHRAPSYEQYF.

The V call is TRBV7-2, the J call TRBJ2-7, with unresolved D. The CDR3 contains 12 residues. Germline loops: CDR1 SGHTA, CDR2 FQGNSA. Trimming took off 11 bases at V and 7 bases at J, with 18 bases between the two ends. The DNA of the CDR3 is TGTGCCGGCTCTGTGGGAACTGGGGAGCAGTACTTC. It codes for CAGSVGTGEQYF. The entire variable domain, with the rest obtained from reference TRBV7-2 and TRBJ2-7, is as follows: GAGVSQSPSNKVTEKGKDVELRCDPISGHTALYWYRQSLGQGLEFLIYFQGNSAPDKSGLPSDRFSAERTGGSVSTLTIQRTQQEDSAVYLCAGSVGTGEQYFGPGTRLTVT.

This clonotype was observed many times. The genes are TRBV7-2 and TRBJ2-3; D ambiguous. There are 12 residues in the CDR3. V was clipped by 5 bases and J by 8 bases, with 11 bases between them. Looked up from germline, CDR1 is SGHTA and CDR2 is FQGNSA. The CDR3 loop is CASSLLLGTQYF. CDR3 sequence (DNA): TGTGCCAGCAGCCTGCTTTTGGGTACGCAGTATTTT.

The J gene is TRBJ1-6, the V gene TRBV7-9, with D tentatively TRBD1 (5 bases). The germline CDR1 and CDR2 sequences are SEHNR and FQNEAQ (reference sequence). The length of the CDR3 is 11 residues. Trimming stripped 8 bases from V and 9 bases from J, with 8 bases between. For the CDR3, the DNA is TGTGCCAGCGCCGGGGGTTCACCCCTCCACTTT. It encodes CASAGGSPLHF.

This clonotype was picked up many times. The rearrangement links TRBV9 to TRBJ1-1; tentative D call: TRBD1 (5 bases). The CDR3 totals 13 residues. Per germline, CDR1 SGDLS and CDR2 YYNGEE. The V gene lost 4 bases and the J gene lost 3 bases, with 10 bases spanning the gap. The CDR3 here is CASSIGTYTEAFF. CDR3 in DNA: TGTGCCAGCAGCATCGGGACGTACACTGAAGCTTTCTTT. Variable domain in full (rest from reference TRBV9 and TRBJ1-1): DSGVTQTPKHLITATGQRVTLRCSPRSGDLSVYWYQQSLDQGLQFLIQYYNGEERAKGNILERFSAQQFPDLHSELNLSSLELGDSALYFCASSIGTYTEAFFGQGTRLTVV.

This clonotype was detected only a few times. V is TRBV6-2 or TRBV6-3 and J is TRBJ2-3; a weak D match, TRBD1 (5 bases). Between the trimmed V and J ends, which lost 6 bases and 8 bases, there was a span of 15 bases. The germline gives CDR1 MNHEY, CDR2 SVGEGT. The CDR3 covers 13 residues. The CDR3 is CASSPRVQGTQYF. The CDR3 nucleotides read TGTGCCAGCAGCCCCAGGGTTCAGGGTACGCAGTATTTT.

This clonotype has ten or more counts. The chain employs TRBV2 and TRBJ2-5; D is unclear. Trimming pared 7 bases from V and 4 bases from J, leaving 10 bases between. The CDR3 is 12 amino acids. From germline, CDR1 is SNHLY and CDR2 FYNNEI. The CDR3 sequence is CASTRTRETQYF. The CDR3 DNA sequence: TGTGCCAGCACTAGGACCCGAGAGACCCAGTACTTC.

This chain uses TRBV29-1 with TRBJ1-2, with 7 bases lining up with TRBD1. The CDR3 extends over 13 amino acids. V dropped 6 bases and J dropped 8; count of bases not matched to a gene: 12. Germline CDR1 and CDR2: SQVTM and ANQGSEA. CDR3 residues: CSVDPGGQGGYTF. The DNA of the CDR3 is TGCAGCGTAGACCCAGGGGGTCAAGGGGGCTACACCTTC.

The chain employs TRBV6-1 and TRBJ2-7, with D unresolved. The CDR3 sequence is 13 residues long. CDR1 and CDR2 (germline): MNHNS, SASEGT. Trimming shortened V by 6 bases and J by 4 bases, and 13 bases separated the two germline ends. The CDR3 sequence: CASRDPPKYEQYF. CDR3 nucleotides: TGTGCCAGCAGGGACCCTCCGAAATACGAGCAGTACTTC.

This clonotype has a count of ten or more. The germline gene is not matched at one end of the junction; a read error may be the cause. V and J are TRBV5-1 and TRBJ2-1; D is ambiguous. Germline loops: CDR1 SGHRS, CDR2 YFSETQ. CDR3 size: 16 residues. This CDR3 is CASSPLAASSYNEQFF. CDR3 in DNA: TGTGCCAGCAGCCCCTTGGCGGCCAGCTCCTACAATGAGCAGTTCTTC. Filled out from reference TRBV5-1 and TRBJ2-1, the complete variable domain reads KAGVTQTPRYLIKTRGQQVTLSCSPISGHRSVSWYQQTPGQGLQFLFEYFSETQRNKGNFPGRFSGRQFSNSRSEMNVSTLELGDSALYLCASSPLAASSYNEQFFGPGTRLTVL.

This clonotype was detected many times. The gene calls are TRBV12-3 or TRBV12-4 and TRBJ2-5; D is perhaps TRBD2 (6 bases). The germline V and J ends were trimmed by 1 base and 2 bases, with 14 bases remaining between them. CDR3 length equals 16 residues. Written as DNA, the CDR3 is TGTGCCAGCAGTTTAGTTTTGGCGGGACCTCAAGAGACCCAGTACTTC. Translating it yields CASSLVLAGPQETQYF.

This clonotype was seen only a few times. The chain recombines TRBV20-1 with TRBJ2-7; D is possibly TRBD1 (6 bases). CDR1 is DFQATT, CDR2 SNEGSKA, per germline (reference sequence). Trimming shortened V by 3 bases and J by 6 bases, and 15 bases separated the two germline ends. The CDR3 totals 13 residues. CDR3 nucleotide sequence: TGCAGTGCTAGCCCCCCCACAGGGTCCGAGCAGTACTTC. It encodes CSASPPTGSEQYF.

This sequence joins TRBV7-9 and TRBJ2-5; D not resolved. The germline V and J ends were trimmed by 7 bases and 5 bases, with 8 bases remaining between them. Per germline, CDR1 SEHNR and CDR2 FQNEAQ (reference sequence). The CDR3 is made up of 11 amino acids. The DNA of the CDR3 is TGTGCCAGCAAGTCCTCTGAGACCCAGTACTTC. Translation: CASKSSETQYF.

The genes are TRBV20-1 and TRBJ1-4; D is perhaps TRBD1 (5 bases). This CDR3 is 14 amino acids long. V lost 1 base and J 3 bases, leaving 9 bases between the germline ends. Germline values: CDR1 DFQATT, CDR2 SNEGSKA (reference sequence). In DNA form, the CDR3 reads TGCAGTGCTAGAGGTGGGGCGGCTAATGAAAAACTGTTTTTT. This codes for CSARGGAANEKLFF.